The 25 T cell receptor beta chains below all came from one sample that was sequenced in a study of identical twins. TCRdb used MiXCR to reprocess the 5' RACE reads, holding one entry per CDR3 protein. The data show about 520,000 distinct CDR3 sequences, approximately 22% seen once. This sample was also put to use in a study of T cells expressing NK-cell markers.

The specimen was CD4+ T cells sorted from blood. The receptors come from a woman between 18 and 29 years old in good health.

The rearrangement uses TRBV6-1 and TRBJ1-2, with TRBD1 matching 7 bases. CDR1 is MNHNS, CDR2 SASEGT, per germline. This CDR3 is 13 amino acids long. V shed 6 bases and J 4 bases; nucleotides not matched to a gene: 5. Here the CDR3 DNA reads TGTGCCAGCAGAACAGACAGGGCCTATGGCTACACCTTC. It is translated as CASRTDRAYGYTF.

This chain joins TRBV20-1 and TRBJ2-3, with a tentative D call TRBD2 (5 bases). The CDR3 contains 14 residues. The germline V gene encodes CDR1 DFQATT and CDR2 SNEGSKA (reference sequence). Trimming took 5 bases from V and 3 from J, leaving 15 bases between them. CDR3 coding DNA: TGCAGTGCTGTATACATTGGCGGGACAGATACGCAGTATTTT. This codes for CSAVYIGGTDTQYF.

The chain combines TRBV5-1 with TRBJ2-3; 12 bases align to TRBD2. Per germline, CDR1 SGHRS and CDR2 YFSETQ. The CDR3 runs to 16 residues. V dropped 2 bases and J dropped 4; count of bases not matched to a gene: 5. CDR3 region: CASSLNLAGGPDTQYF. CDR3 bases: TGCGCCAGCAGCTTAAACCTAGCGGGAGGGCCAGATACGCAGTATTTT.

In this sample, this clonotype turned up many times. The V gene is TRBV10-1, the J gene TRBJ2-7, with a weak D call TRBD1 (6 bases). Trimming pared 4 bases from V and 2 bases from J, leaving 15 bases between. Germline V gene data show CDR1 as WNHNN and CDR2 as SYGVQD (reference sequence). CDR3 length equals 15 residues. The CDR3 DNA follows: TGCGCCAGCAGTGGAGGACACAGGGCCCCCTACGAGCAGTACTTC. Translation gives CASSGGHRAPYEQYF.

The J gene is TRBJ2-7, the V gene TRBV20-1, with a possible D match to TRBD1 (6 bases). Between the trimmed V and J ends, which lost 3 bases and 2 bases, there was a span of 11 bases. There are 13 residues in the CDR3. CDR1 DFQATT and CDR2 SNEGSKA come from the germline V gene (reference sequence). Here the CDR3 DNA reads TGCAGTGCTAGTCGGGACAAAACCTACGAGCAGTACTTC. This sequence encodes CSASRDKTYEQYF.

The chain employs TRBV28 and TRBJ1-1, with a possible D match to TRBD1 (5 bases). The CDR3 length is 12 residues. The V end was cut by 4 bases, the J end by 8 bases, with 11 bases between. Germline V gene lookup returns CDR1 MDHEN and CDR2 SYDVKM. The CDR3 coding sequence is TGTGCCAGCAGTTCCCCGACAGTAGAAGCTTTCTTT. This encodes CASSSPTVEAFF.

V and J are TRBV28 and TRBJ1-4, with D uncertain. This CDR3 region has 14 residues. Between the trimmed V and J ends, which lost 5 bases and 7 bases, there was a span of 14 bases. Germline-derived CDR1 and CDR2 are MDHEN and SYDVKM. CDR3 loop: CASSRTPASEKLFF. CDR3 DNA sequence: TGTGCCAGCAGTCGGACCCCCGCAAGTGAAAAACTGTTTTTT. The whole variable domain, remainder taken from reference TRBV28 and TRBJ1-4, is DVKVTQSSRYLVKRTGEKVFLECVQDMDHENMFWYRQDPGLGLRLIYFSYDVKMKEKGDIPEGYSVSREKKERFSLILESASTNQTSMYLCASSRTPASEKLFFGSGTQLSVL.

In its sample, this clonotype was seen many times. V gene TRBV5-5 combines with J gene TRBJ2-4; D may correspond to TRBD1 or TRBD2 (5 bases each). The CDR3 is 18 residues long. The ends were cut back, 6 bases at V and 2 bases at J, with 24 bases in the middle. CDR1 and CDR2 from the germline V gene are SGHKS and YYEKEE (reference sequence). The CDR3 DNA follows: TGTGCCAGCAATCTGGGGGAGACGAATCCCCTAACCAAAAACATTCAGTACTTC. Translation: CASNLGETNPLTKNIQYF.

The gene calls are TRBV12-5 and TRBJ1-1; D uncertain. Germline CDR1 reads LGHNT; CDR2 reads FRNRAP. CDR3 length: 11 residues. Trimming stripped 6 bases from V and 3 bases from J, with 5 bases between. CDR3 sequence (DNA): TGTGCTAGTGGCCAGGACACTGAAGCTTTCTTT. Amino acid sequence: CASGQDTEAFF. The full variable domain, its missing parts supplied by reference TRBV12-5 and TRBJ1-1, is DARVTQTPRHKVTEMGQEVTMRCQPILGHNTVFWYRQTMMQGLELLAYFRNRAPLDDSGMPKDRFSAEMPDATLATLKIQPSEPRDSAVYFCASGQDTEAFFGQGTRLTVV.

This sequence joins TRBV5-1 and TRBJ2-7, with D perhaps TRBD1 or TRBD2 (5 bases each). The length of the CDR3 is 14 residues. Germline CDR1 reads SGHRS; CDR2 reads YFSETQ. The V end lost 0 bases, the J end lost 6 bases, and 13 bases lay between the germline ends. The chain's CDR3 is CASSLAGRASEQYF. CDR3 coding DNA: TGCGCCAGCAGCTTGGCGGGACGAGCTTCCGAGCAGTACTTC.

This chain links TRBV7-2 with TRBJ2-1; 7 nucleotides match TRBD1. The junction had 10 bases not matched to a gene; V was cut back by 1 base and J by 13 bases. Per germline, CDR1 SGHTA and CDR2 FQGNSA. This CDR3 region has 14 residues. CDR3 residues: CASSLEPGQPIQFF. The DNA of the CDR3 is TGTGCCAGCAGCTTAGAGCCGGGACAGCCGATACAGTTCTTC.

The chain links TRBV5-1 to TRBJ1-1; a possible D gene is TRBD1 (5 bases). V lost 4 bases and J 5 bases, leaving 18 bases between the germline ends. The CDR3 totals 15 residues. The germline gives CDR1 SGHRS, CDR2 YFSETQ. CDR3 DNA sequence: TGCGCCAGCAGCCCCCAGGGTCCTGGCGTGACTGAAGCTTTCTTT. Its translation is CASSPQGPGVTEAFF.

This clonotype was seen ten or more times. The chain couples TRBV10-3 to TRBJ2-5; 7 bases fit TRBD2. CDR3 length equals 15 residues. The germline V gene has CDR1 ENHRY and CDR2 SYGVKD. The J segment lost 1 base and the V segment lost 2 bases, leaving 4 bases of the junction unmatched. CDR3 sequence reads: CAISEGRGGQETQYF. CDR3 coding DNA: TGTGCCATCAGTGAGGGGAGGGGAGGCCAAGAGACCCAGTACTTC.

V is TRBV3-1 and J is TRBJ2-1; D might be TRBD2 (5 bases). Germline V lookup: CDR1 LGHDT, CDR2 YNNKEL (reference sequence). The CDR3 is 14 residues long. V dropped 7 bases and J dropped 0 bases, with 10 bases sitting between them. Here the CDR3 DNA reads TGTGCCAGCACCCCGGGGATCTCCTACAATGAGCAGTTCTTC. The encoded protein is CASTPGISYNEQFF.

There are a few counts of this clonotype. V is TRBV11-2 and J is TRBJ2-1, with 8 bases matching TRBD2. CDR3 size: 16 residues. Germline values: CDR1 SGHAT, CDR2 FQNNGV. With V trimmed by 1 base and J by 6 bases, 8 bases remained unmatched. In DNA, the CDR3 is TGTGCCAGCAGCTTAGTAACTAGCGGAGCCATCAATGAGCAGTTCTTC. Encoded protein: CASSLVTSGAINEQFF.

CDR3 protein: CASSRDGTASNQPQHF. As DNA, the CDR3 is TGTGCCAGCTCACGAGACGGGACAGCAAGCAATCAGCCCCAGCATTTT. The chain has TRBV18 and TRBJ1-5, with 7 nucleotides matching TRBD1. J lost 1 base, V lost 4 bases, and 7 bases had no gene match. The CDR3 consists of 16 residues. Per germline, CDR1 KGHSH and CDR2 LQKENI. The variable domain in full, with the rest retrieved from reference TRBV18 and TRBJ1-5, is NAGVMQNPRHLVRRRGQEARLRCSPMKGHSHVYWYRQLPEEGLKFMVYLQKENIIDESGMPKERFSAEFPKEGPSILRIQQVVRGDSAAYFCASSRDGTASNQPQHFGDGTRLSIL.

This clonotype was recorded a few times. The chain uses TRBV6-5 and TRBJ2-1; D is ambiguous. The germline V gene encodes CDR1 MNHEY and CDR2 SVGAGI. V lost 2 bases, J lost 10 bases, and 18 bases lay in between. This CDR3 contains 15 residues. CDR3 coding DNA: TGTGCCAGCAGTTACCGGGTGGTACGTGGGCAAGAGCAGTTCTTC. Amino acids: CASSYRVVRGQEQFF.

This chain's CDR3 is CASTHWGGGNTIYF. DNA for the CDR3: TGTGCCAGCACCCACTGGGGGGGAGGAAACACCATATATTTT. The rearrangement joins TRBV12-3 or TRBV12-4 to TRBJ1-3; TRBD1 might be the D (5 bases). This CDR3 region has 14 residues. V was clipped by 7 bases and J by 4 bases, with 14 bases between them.

The chain carries TRBV12-3 or TRBV12-4 and TRBJ1-5; D may be TRBD1 (6 bases). Trimming left V 4 bases short and J 4 bases short, with 14 bases between. This CDR3 has 15 amino acids. The CDR3 reads CASSWAGGRNQPQHF. As DNA, the CDR3 is TGTGCCAGCAGTTGGGCGGGGGGCCGGAATCAGCCCCAGCATTTT.

The chain is built from TRBV2 and TRBJ2-7; D call uncertain. The length of the CDR3 is 11 residues. Germline V gene data show CDR1 as SNHLY and CDR2 as FYNNEI. V shed 7 bases and J shed 4 bases, with 8 bases lying between them. The DNA of the CDR3 is TGTGCCAGCAAGGGCAGATACGAGCAGTACTTC. It encodes CASKGRYEQYF.

This rearrangement joins TRBV3-1 to TRBJ2-2, with 8 nucleotides matching TRBD2. This CDR3 has 17 amino acids. V shed 3 bases and J 4 bases; nucleotides not matched to a gene: 10. Germline V gene data show CDR1 as LGHDT and CDR2 as YNNKEL (reference sequence). The chain's CDR3 is CASSQRTSFFSTGELFF. CDR3 sequence (DNA): TGTGCCAGCAGCCAGCGGACTAGCTTTTTCTCCACCGGGGAGCTGTTTTTT.

In this sample, this clonotype turned up a few times. This sequence joins TRBV6-2 or TRBV6-3 and TRBJ2-3, with D possibly being TRBD2 (5 bases). The ends were cut back, 2 bases at V and 1 base at J, with 7 bases in the middle. Germline loops: CDR1 MNHEY, CDR2 SVGEGT. The CDR3 loop spans 14 amino acids. The CDR3 region has the DNA TGTGCCAGCAGTTACAGGACTCGCACAGATACGCAGTATTTT. It translates to CASSYRTRTDTQYF.

This clonotype turned up a few times. This rearrangement joins TRBV9 to TRBJ2-1; a possible D gene is TRBD2 (5 bases). This CDR3 comprises 14 residues. Between the trimmed V and J ends, which lost 0 bases and 5 bases, there was a span of 9 bases. CDR1 and CDR2 (germline): SGDLS, YYNGEE. As DNA, the CDR3 is TGTGCCAGCAGCGTAGCAGCGGTCGACAATGAGCAGTTCTTC. Its protein product is CASSVAAVDNEQFF.

This clonotype was observed a handful of times. V gene TRBV12-5 combines with J gene TRBJ2-2; D perhaps matches TRBD1 (6 bases). Trimming cost V 5 bases and J 9 bases, with 16 bases left between them. The germline V gene has CDR1 LGHNT and CDR2 FRNRAP. This CDR3 region has 14 residues. The CDR3 coding sequence is TGTGCTAGTGGTCTAAAAAGGACAGTCCGGGAGCTGTTTTTT. Protein: CASGLKRTVRELFF.

This chain joins TRBV20-1 and TRBJ1-6; D is unresolved. The CDR3 has 15 amino acids. Per the germline V gene, CDR1 is DFQATT and CDR2 is SNEGSKA (reference sequence). V gave up 1 base and J gave up 5 bases, with 12 bases separating them. CDR3 bases: TGCAGTGCTAGAGCCATTGGACCTGATAATTCACCCCTCCACTTT. Translating gives CSARAIGPDNSPLHF.